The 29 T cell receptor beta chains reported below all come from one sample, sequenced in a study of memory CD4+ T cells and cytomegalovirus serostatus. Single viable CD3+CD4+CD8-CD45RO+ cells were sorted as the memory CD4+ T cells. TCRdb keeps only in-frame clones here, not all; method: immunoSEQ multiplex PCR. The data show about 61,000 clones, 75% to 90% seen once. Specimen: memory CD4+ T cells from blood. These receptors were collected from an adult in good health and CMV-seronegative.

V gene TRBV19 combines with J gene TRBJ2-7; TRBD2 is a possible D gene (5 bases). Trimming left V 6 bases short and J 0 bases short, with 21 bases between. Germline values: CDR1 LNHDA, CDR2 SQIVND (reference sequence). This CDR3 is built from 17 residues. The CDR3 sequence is CASSRFRSGTSSYEQYF. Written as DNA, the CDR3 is TGTGCCAGTAGCCGCTTTAGGAGCGGTACGAGCTCCTACGAGCAGTACTTC.

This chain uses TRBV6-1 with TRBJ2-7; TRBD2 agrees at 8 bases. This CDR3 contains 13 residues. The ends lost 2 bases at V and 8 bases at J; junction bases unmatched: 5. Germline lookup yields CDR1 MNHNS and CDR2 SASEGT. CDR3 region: CASSEPGGWKQYF. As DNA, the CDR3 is TGTGCCAGCAGTGAACCGGGGGGGTGGAAGCAGTACTTC.

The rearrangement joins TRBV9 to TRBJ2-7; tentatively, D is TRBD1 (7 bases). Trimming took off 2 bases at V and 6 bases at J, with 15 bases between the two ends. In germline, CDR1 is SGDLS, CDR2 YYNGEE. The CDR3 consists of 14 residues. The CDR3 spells CASSVRDSLLEQYF. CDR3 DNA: TGTGCCAGCAGCGTGCGGGACAGCCTCCTCGAGCAGTACTTC.

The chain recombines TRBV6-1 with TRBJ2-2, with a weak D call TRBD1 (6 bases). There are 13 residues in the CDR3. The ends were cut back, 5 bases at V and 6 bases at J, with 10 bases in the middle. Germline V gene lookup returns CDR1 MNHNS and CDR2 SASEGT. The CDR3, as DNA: TGTGCCAGCAGTTTTACAGGGCCCGGGGAGCTGTTTTTT. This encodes CASSFTGPGELFF.

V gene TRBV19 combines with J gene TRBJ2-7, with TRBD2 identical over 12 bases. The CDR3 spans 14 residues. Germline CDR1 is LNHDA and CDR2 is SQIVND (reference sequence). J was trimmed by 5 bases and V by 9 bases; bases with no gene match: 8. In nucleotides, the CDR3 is TGTGCCAGCAAGACTAGCGGGAGTTCCAACGAGCAGTACTTC. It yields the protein CASKTSGSSNEQYF.

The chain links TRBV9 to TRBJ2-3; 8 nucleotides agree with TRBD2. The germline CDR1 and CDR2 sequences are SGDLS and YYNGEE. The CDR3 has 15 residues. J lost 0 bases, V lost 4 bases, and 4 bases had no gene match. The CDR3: CASSKRLASTDTQYF. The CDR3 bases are TGTGCCAGCAGCAAACGACTAGCGAGCACAGATACGCAGTATTTT.

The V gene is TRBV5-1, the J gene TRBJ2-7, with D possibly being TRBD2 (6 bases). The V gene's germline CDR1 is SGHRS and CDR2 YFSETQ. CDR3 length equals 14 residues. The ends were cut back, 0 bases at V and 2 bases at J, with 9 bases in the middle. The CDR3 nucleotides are TGCGCCAGCAGCTTGGCCGGGAGCCCCTACGAGCAGTACTTC. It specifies CASSLAGSPYEQYF.

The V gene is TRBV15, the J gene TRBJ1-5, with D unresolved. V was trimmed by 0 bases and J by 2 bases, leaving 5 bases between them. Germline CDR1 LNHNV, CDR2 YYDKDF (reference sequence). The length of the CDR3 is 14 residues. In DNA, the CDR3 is TGTGCCACCAGCAGAGAGTACGGCAATCAGCCCCAGCATTTT. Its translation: CATSREYGNQPQHF.

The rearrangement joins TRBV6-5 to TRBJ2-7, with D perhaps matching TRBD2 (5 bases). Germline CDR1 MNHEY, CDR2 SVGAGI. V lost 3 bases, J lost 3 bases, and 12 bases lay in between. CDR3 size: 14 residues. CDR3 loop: CASSYARGGYEQYF. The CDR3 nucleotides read TGTGCCAGCAGTTATGCCCGAGGAGGCTACGAGCAGTACTTC.

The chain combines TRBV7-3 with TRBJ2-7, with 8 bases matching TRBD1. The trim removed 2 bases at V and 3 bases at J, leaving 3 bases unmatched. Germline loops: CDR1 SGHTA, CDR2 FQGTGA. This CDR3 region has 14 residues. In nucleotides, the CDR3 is TGTGCCAGCAGCTTAGGACAGGGCAACTACGAGCAGTACTTC. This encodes CASSLGQGNYEQYF.

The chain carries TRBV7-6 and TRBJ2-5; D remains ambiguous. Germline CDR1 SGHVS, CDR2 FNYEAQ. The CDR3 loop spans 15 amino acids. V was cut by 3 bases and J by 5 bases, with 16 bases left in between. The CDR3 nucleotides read TGTGCCAGCAGCTTGCAAACGGGCGGTGGGGAGACCCAGTACTTC. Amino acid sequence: CASSLQTGGGETQYF. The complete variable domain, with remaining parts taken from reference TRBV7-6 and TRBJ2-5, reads GAGVSQSPRYKVTKRGQDVALRCDPISGHVSLYWYRQALGQGPEFLTYFNYEAQQDKSGLPNDRFSAERPEGSISTLTIQRTEQRDSAMYRCASSLQTGGGETQYFGPGTRLLVL.

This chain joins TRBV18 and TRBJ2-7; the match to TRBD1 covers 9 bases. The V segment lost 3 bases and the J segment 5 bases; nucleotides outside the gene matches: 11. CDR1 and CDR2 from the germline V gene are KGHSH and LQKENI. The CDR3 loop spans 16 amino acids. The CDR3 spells CASSPKKGDRAHEQYF. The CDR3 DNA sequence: TGTGCCAGCTCACCCAAAAAGGGGGACAGGGCTCACGAGCAGTACTTC.

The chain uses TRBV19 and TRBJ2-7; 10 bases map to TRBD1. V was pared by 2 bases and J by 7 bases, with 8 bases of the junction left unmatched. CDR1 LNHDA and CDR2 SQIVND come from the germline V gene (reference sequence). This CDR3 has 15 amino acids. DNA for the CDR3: TGTGCCAGTAGTATATTGGGACAGGGGATGAGGGAGCAGTACTTC. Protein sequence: CASSILGQGMREQYF.

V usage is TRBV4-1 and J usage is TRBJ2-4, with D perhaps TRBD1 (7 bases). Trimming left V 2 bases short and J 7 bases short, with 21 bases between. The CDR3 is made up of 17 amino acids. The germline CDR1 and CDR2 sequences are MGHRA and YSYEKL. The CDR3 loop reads CASSQLGLRRGQNIQYF. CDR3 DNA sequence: TGCGCCAGCAGCCAATTAGGACTCCGGAGGGGGCAGAACATTCAGTACTTC.

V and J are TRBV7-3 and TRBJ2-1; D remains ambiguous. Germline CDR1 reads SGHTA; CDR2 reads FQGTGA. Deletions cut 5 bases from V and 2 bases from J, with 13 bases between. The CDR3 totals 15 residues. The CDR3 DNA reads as TGTGCCAGCAGCCTTAAGTCTCAGACCTACAATGAGCAGTTCTTC. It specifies CASSLKSQTYNEQFF.

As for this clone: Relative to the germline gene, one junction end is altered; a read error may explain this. The CDR3 nucleotides are TGTACCAGTAGTCAACGACAGGGCTACACCTTC. The encoded protein is CTSSQRQGYTF. The rearrangement links TRBV19 to TRBJ1-2; D possibly corresponds to TRBD1 (5 bases). The germline V gene encodes CDR1 LNHDA and CDR2 SQIVND (reference sequence). There are 11 residues in the CDR3. Complete variable domain (other parts from reference TRBV19 and TRBJ1-2): DGGITQSPKYLFRKEGQNVTLSCEQNLNHDAMYWYRQDPGQGLRLIYYSQIVNDFQKGDIAEGYSVSREKKESFPLTVTSAQKNPTAFYLCTSSQRQGYTFGSGTRLTVV.

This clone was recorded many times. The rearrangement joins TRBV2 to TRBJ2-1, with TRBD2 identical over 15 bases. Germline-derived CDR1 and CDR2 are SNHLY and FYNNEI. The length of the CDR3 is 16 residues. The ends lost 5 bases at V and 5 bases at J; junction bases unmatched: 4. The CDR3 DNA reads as TGTGCCAGCAGTTGGACTAGCGGGAGGGCAAACAATGAGCAGTTCTTC. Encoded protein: CASSWTSGRANNEQFF.

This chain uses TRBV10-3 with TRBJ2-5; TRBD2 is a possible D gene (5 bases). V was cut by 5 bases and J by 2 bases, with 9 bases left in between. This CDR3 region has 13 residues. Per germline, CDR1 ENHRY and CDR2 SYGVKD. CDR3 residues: CAISRGSQETQYF. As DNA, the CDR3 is TGTGCCATCAGTCGGGGTTCTCAAGAGACCCAGTACTTC.

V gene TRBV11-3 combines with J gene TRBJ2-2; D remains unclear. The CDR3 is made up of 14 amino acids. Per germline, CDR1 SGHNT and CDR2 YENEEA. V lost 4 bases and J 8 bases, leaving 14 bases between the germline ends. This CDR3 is CASSSGGPWGELFF. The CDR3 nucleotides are TGTGCCAGCAGCTCCGGCGGACCTTGGGGGGAGCTGTTTTTT.

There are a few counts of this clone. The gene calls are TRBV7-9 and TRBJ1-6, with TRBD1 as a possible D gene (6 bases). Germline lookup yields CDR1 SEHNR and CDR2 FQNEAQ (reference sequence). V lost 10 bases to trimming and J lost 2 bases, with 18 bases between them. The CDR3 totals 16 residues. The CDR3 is CATRGGQPPYNSPLHF. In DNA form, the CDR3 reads TGTGCCACTCGGGGGGGCCAACCCCCCTATAATTCACCCCTCCACTTT.

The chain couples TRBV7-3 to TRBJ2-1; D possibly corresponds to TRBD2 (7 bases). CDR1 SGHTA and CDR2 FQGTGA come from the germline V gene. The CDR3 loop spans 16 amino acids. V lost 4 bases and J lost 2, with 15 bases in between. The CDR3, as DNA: TGTGCCAGCAGCTCACACTTCGGGGGGCCCTACAATGAGCAGTTCTTC. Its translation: CASSSHFGGPYNEQFF. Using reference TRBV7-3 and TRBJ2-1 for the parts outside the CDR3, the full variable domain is GAGVSQTPSNKVTEKGKYVELRCDPISGHTALYWYRQSLGQGPEFLIYFQGTGAADDSGLPNDRFFAVRPEGSVSTLKIQRTERGDSAVYLCASSSHFGGPYNEQFFGPGTRLTVL.

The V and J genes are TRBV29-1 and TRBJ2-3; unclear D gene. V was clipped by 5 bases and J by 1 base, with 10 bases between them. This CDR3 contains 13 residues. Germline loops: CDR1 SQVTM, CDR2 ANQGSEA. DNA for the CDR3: TGCAGCGTTCCACTCCAGGGCACAGATACGCAGTATTTT. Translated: CSVPLQGTDTQYF.

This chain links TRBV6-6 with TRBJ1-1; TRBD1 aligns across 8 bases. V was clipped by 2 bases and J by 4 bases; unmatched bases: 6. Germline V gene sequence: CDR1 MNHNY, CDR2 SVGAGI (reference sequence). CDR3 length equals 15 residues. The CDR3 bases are TGTGCCAGCAGTTACGCGACAGGGGTCGGCACTGAAGCTTTCTTT. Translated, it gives CASSYATGVGTEAFF.

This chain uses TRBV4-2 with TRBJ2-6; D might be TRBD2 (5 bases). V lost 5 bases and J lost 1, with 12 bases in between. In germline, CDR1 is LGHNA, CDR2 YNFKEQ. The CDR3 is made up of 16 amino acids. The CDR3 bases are TGTGCCAGCAGCTCCCAGAGGGTTTCTGGGGCCAACGTCCTGACTTTC. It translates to CASSSQRVSGANVLTF.

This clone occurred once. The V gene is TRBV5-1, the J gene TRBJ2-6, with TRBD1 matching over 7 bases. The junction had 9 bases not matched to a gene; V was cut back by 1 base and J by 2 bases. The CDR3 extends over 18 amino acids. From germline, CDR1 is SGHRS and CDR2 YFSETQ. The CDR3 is CASSLLSQGLAGANVLTF. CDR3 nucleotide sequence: TGCGCCAGCAGCTTGTTATCACAGGGGCTCGCTGGGGCCAACGTCCTGACTTTC.

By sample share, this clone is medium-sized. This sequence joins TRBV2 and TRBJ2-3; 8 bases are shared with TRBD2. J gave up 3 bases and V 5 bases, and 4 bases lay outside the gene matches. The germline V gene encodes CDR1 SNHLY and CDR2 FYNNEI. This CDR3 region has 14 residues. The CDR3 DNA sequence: TGTGCCAGCAGTTGGGGACTAGGGACAGATACGCAGTATTTT. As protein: CASSWGLGTDTQYF.

DNA of the CDR3: TGTGCCAGCAGCTTTGCCGGGACAGTTGCCCCTAGCAATCAGCCCCAGCATTTT. This gives the protein CASSFAGTVAPSNQPQHF. This chain links TRBV7-6 with TRBJ1-5, with 7 bases that match TRBD1. Germline V gene lookup returns CDR1 SGHVS and CDR2 FNYEAQ. The CDR3 is 18 residues long. J lost 0 bases, V lost 3 bases, and 11 bases had no gene match.

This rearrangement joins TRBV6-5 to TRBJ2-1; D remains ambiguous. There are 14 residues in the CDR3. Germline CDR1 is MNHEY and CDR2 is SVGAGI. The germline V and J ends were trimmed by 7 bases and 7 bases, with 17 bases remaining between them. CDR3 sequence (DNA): TGTGCCAGCACCCCGGCGAACTTCTTAAATGAGCAGTTCTTC. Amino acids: CASTPANFLNEQFF.

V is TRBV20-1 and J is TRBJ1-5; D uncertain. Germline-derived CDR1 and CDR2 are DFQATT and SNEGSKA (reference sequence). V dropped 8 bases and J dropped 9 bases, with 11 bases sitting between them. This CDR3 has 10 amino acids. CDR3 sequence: CSRTASPQHF. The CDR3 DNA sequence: TGCAGTAGGACGGCCTCGCCCCAGCATTTT.